One T cell receptor (beta chain) is described in this entry. This entry belongs to a study of T cell changes during pregnancy in multiple sclerosis. Trimming removed 5 bases from V and 10 bases from J, with 13 bases in between. The CDR3 has 12 amino acids. Germline V gene data show CDR1 as SGHTA and CDR2 as FQGNSA. Libraries were prepared by immunoSEQ multiplex PCR; TCRdb keeps only in-frame clonotypes and omits some of them. In the table there are roughly 36,000 clones, approximately 90% of which are singletons. The input for sequencing was peripheral blood, taken in the second trimester of pregnancy. This clonotype originated in a female donor in good health, enrolled as a control in a pregnancy study. The chain is built from TRBV7-2 and TRBJ2-3; tentative D call: TRBD2 (6 bases). This CDR3 is CASSLEEGAQYF. In DNA, the CDR3 is TGTGCCAGCAGCCTGGAGGAGGGTGCGCAGTATTTT.